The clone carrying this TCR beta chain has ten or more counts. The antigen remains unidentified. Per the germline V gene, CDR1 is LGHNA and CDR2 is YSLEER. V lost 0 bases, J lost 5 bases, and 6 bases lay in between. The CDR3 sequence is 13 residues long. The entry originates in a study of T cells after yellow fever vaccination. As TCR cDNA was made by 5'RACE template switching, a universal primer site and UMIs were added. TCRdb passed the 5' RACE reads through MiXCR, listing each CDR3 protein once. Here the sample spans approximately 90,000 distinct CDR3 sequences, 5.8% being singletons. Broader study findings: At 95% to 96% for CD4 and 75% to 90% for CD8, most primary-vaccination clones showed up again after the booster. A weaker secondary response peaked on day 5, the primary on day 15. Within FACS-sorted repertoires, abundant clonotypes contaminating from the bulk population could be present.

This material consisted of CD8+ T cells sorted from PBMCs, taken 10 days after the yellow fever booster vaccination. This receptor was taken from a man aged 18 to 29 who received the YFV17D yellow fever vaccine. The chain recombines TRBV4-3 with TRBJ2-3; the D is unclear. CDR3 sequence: CASSQDTVDTQYF. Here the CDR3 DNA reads TGCGCCAGCAGCCAAGACACGGTAGATACGCAGTATTTT.